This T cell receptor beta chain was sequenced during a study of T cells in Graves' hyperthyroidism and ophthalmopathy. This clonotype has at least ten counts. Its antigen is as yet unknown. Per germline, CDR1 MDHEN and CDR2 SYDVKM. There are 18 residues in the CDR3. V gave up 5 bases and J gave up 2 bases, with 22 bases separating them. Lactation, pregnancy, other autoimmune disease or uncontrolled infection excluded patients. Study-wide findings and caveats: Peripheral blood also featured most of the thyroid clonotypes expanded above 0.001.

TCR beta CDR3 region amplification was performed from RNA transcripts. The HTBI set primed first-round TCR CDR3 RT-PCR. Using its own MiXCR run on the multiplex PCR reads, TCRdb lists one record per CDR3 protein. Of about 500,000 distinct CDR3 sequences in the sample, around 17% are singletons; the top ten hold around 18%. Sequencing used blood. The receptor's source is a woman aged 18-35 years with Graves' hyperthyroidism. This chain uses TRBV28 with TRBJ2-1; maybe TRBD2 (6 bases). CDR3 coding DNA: TGTGCCAGCAGTGGACGACCGGGACTGCCGACGACCTACAATGAGCAGTTCTTC. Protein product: CASSGRPGLPTTYNEQFF.